In this sample, the clone carrying this T cell receptor (beta chain) turned up many times. Its cognate antigen is unknown. These data originate in a study of regulatory T cells in long-lasting Graves disease. Points from the study as a whole: TCR diversity was lower in persistent than newly diagnosed Graves' disease.

V was clipped by 3 bases and J by 0 bases, with 21 bases between them. Germline V CDR1 and CDR2: SGHTA, FQGNSA. This CDR3 has 19 amino acids. TCR beta libraries were built with iRepertoire HTBI primers and Arm-PCR of CDR3 regions. One entry per CDR3 protein, called by TCRdb with MiXCR from the multiplex PCR reads. The table records roughly 380,000 distinct CDR3 sequences, around 17% of them present only once. Time point here: newly diagnosed GD, antithyroid drugs for less than 3 months. The TCR library was made from RNA extracted from PBMCs. These data are also associated with another study on T cells in Graves' hyperthyroidism and ophthalmopathy. That work contributes: First-round RT-PCR with HTBI primers amplified the TCR CDR3 region.

Material: peripheral blood mononuclear cells (PBMCs), obtained at new diagnosis, from a patient treated with antithyroid drugs. This TCR was sampled from a man between 35 and 55 years old with Graves disease. The chain links TRBV7-2 to TRBJ2-1; D is ambiguous. In nucleotides, the CDR3 is TGTGCCAGCAGCTTCCCTTCAGGCCGACTCTTAAGCTCCTACAATGAGCAGTTCTTC. This codes for CASSFPSGRLLSSYNEQFF. Combining the CDR3 with reference TRBV7-2 and TRBJ2-1 gives the whole variable domain GAGVSQSPSNKVTEKGKDVELRCDPISGHTALYWYRQSLGQGLEFLIYFQGNSAPDKSGLPSDRFSAERTGGSVSTLTIQRTQQEDSAVYLCASSFPSGRLLSSYNEQFFGPGTRLTVL.